Presented here are 6 T cell receptor beta chains from one specimen sequenced in a study of OX40 agonist ivuxolimab in advanced cancers. The data were produced by immunoSEQ multiplex PCR, yet TCRdb's version contains in-frame clones alone and is incomplete. The data hold about 83,000 clones, with 88% observed a single time. Material: CD4+ or CD8+ T cells sorted from blood, obtained in a trial of the OX40 agonist ivuxolimab. All receptors derive from an adult with an advanced solid tumor such as melanoma, head and neck, liver or kidney cancer.

This chain joins TRBV6-1 and TRBJ2-2, with unresolved D. The V end lost 7 bases, the J end lost 3 bases, and 12 bases lay between the germline ends. The CDR3 is 14 amino acids. The germline V gene encodes CDR1 MNHNS and CDR2 SASEGT. CDR3 bases: TGTGCCAGCAATCAGGTTAGGGACACCGGGGAGCTGTTTTTT. Residues: CASNQVRDTGELFF.

V usage is TRBV4-1 and J usage is TRBJ1-5; 7 nucleotides align to TRBD1. This CDR3 spans 16 amino acids. Trimming took 1 base from V and 6 from J; bases not matched to a gene: 9. Germline-derived CDR1 and CDR2 are MGHRA and YSYEKL. The CDR3 DNA follows: TGCGCCAGCAGCCAAGGCCCGACAGGGACGGGTCAGCCCCAGCATTTT. Its protein is CASSQGPTGTGQPQHF.

CDR3: CASSGGPMNTEAFF. CDR3 in DNA: TGTGCCAGCAGCGGGGGCCCCATGAACACTGAAGCTTTCTTT. The gene calls are TRBV5-4 and TRBJ1-1; a possible D gene is TRBD1 (6 bases). CDR3 length equals 14 residues. CDR1 and CDR2 (germline): SGHNT, YYREEE (reference sequence). Trimming took 4 bases from V and 0 from J, leaving 10 bases between them.

The V gene is TRBV6-6, the J gene TRBJ1-2; D not resolved. CDR1 is MNHNY and CDR2 is SVGAGI in the germline V gene (reference sequence). Deletions cut 0 bases from V and 5 bases from J, with 7 bases between. There are 13 residues in the CDR3. The CDR3 protein is CASSYSAGYGYTF. The CDR3 DNA sequence: TGTGCCAGCAGTTACTCTGCGGGTTATGGCTACACCTTC.

The rearrangement uses TRBV30 and TRBJ2-3; 7 bases are shared with TRBD2. With 1 base clipped from V and 6 bases from J, the junction kept 1 base outside the gene matches. The CDR3 totals 12 residues. Germline-derived CDR1 and CDR2 are GTSNPN and SVGIG (reference sequence). Written as DNA, the CDR3 is TGTGCCTGGAGTGCAGCGGGGGATACGCAGTATTTT. It is translated as CAWSAAGDTQYF.

V usage is TRBV2 and J usage is TRBJ2-5; D could derive from TRBD1 or TRBD2 (5 bases each). This CDR3 contains 14 residues. Looked up from germline, CDR1 is SNHLY and CDR2 is FYNNEI. Trimming removed 6 bases at V and 1 base at J, with 12 bases between. Here the CDR3 reads CASRRARAQETQYF. The CDR3 DNA reads as TGTGCCAGCAGGAGGGCCAGGGCCCAAGAGACCCAGTACTTC.